Below are 29 T cell receptor beta chains sequenced from a single sample in a study of T-cell reconstitution after alpha-beta-depleted transplantation in children. The authors prepared the TCRbeta library with unique molecular identifiers. TCRdb passed the PCR reads through MiXCR, listing each CDR3 protein once. Of some 200,000 distinct CDR3 sequences listed, 5% to 6.5% are singletons. The material was PBMCs, obtained before TCRalphabeta/CD19-depleted stem cell transplant. The receptors derive from a girl under three years old with combined immunodeficiency, due to receive a stem cell transplant.

This clonotype was counted a few times. The rearrangement joins TRBV20-1 to TRBJ1-4; no clear D. The CDR3 sequence is 15 residues long. In germline, CDR1 is DFQATT, CDR2 SNEGSKA (reference sequence). V lost 4 bases and J 0 bases, leaving 12 bases between the germline ends. CDR3 in DNA: TGCAGTGCTAAACGTAACTTAGCAACTAATGAAAAACTGTTTTTT. Amino acids: CSAKRNLATNEKLFF.

This clonotype was observed at least ten times. The J gene is TRBJ2-7, the V gene TRBV20-1; a possible D gene is TRBD2 (5 bases). Germline V lookup: CDR1 DFQATT, CDR2 SNEGSKA (reference sequence). V lost 1 base and J 7 bases, leaving 23 bases between the germline ends. The CDR3 length is 16 residues. CDR3 loop: CSARGPGLPPSKEQYF. CDR3 nucleotides: TGCAGTGCTAGAGGCCCCGGACTTCCACCGTCTAAGGAGCAGTACTTC.

This clonotype was recorded a few times. The J gene is TRBJ1-5, the V gene TRBV28; TRBD1 might be the D (5 bases). V was pared by 2 bases and J by 1 base, with 30 bases between. This CDR3 spans 22 amino acids. Germline V gene data show CDR1 as MDHEN and CDR2 as SYDVKM. The CDR3 bases are TGTGCCAGCAGTTTACCGACATACCCAGACGACAGTGACTTAATGAGCAATCAGCCCCAGCATTTT. Encoded protein: CASSLPTYPDDSDLMSNQPQHF.

The chain uses TRBV7-6 and TRBJ2-5; a possible D gene is TRBD1 (5 bases). Germline lookup yields CDR1 SGHVS and CDR2 FNYEAQ. The CDR3 loop spans 14 amino acids. Between the trimmed V and J ends, which lost 3 bases and 5 bases, there was a span of 13 bases. CDR3 nucleotides: TGTGCCAGCAGCTTGGAATGGGGCAGGGAGACCCAGTACTTC. Translated, it gives CASSLEWGRETQYF.

This rearrangement joins TRBV5-6 to TRBJ2-7; D is undetermined. V was cut by 2 bases and J by 3 bases, with 9 bases left in between. The V gene's germline CDR1 is SGHDT and CDR2 YYEEEE. The CDR3 extends over 13 amino acids. Here the CDR3 DNA reads TGTGCCAGCAGCTTCATCCAAAGCTACGAGCAGTACTTC. This gives the protein CASSFIQSYEQYF.

In this sample, this clonotype turned up many times. The V and J genes are TRBV10-3 and TRBJ2-2; D might be TRBD1 (5 bases). The CDR3 is made up of 14 amino acids. With 2 bases removed from V and 5 bases from J, the gap between germline ends came to 9 bases. From germline, CDR1 is ENHRY and CDR2 SYGVKD. CDR3 DNA sequence: TGTGCCATCAGTGAGCAGGGCAGGACCGGGGAGCTGTTTTTT. Translated: CAISEQGRTGELFF.

This clonotype was detected many times. CDR3 loop: CASSRGGVEETQYF. The CDR3, as DNA: TGTGCCAGCAGCCGCGGCGGGGTTGAAGAGACCCAGTACTTC. The rearrangement links TRBV4-2 to TRBJ2-5; possibly TRBD2 for D (6 bases). This CDR3 contains 14 residues. V was clipped by 4 bases and J by 3 bases, with 12 bases between them. Germline V gives CDR1 LGHNA, CDR2 YNFKEQ.

The rearrangement joins TRBV25-1 to TRBJ1-2; no reliable D call. This CDR3 has 12 amino acids. The ends were cut back, 3 bases at V and 8 bases at J, with 10 bases in the middle. Per the germline V gene, CDR1 is MGHDK and CDR2 is SYGVNS. The CDR3 protein is CASSDGDWGYTF. The CDR3 bases are TGTGCCAGCAGTGATGGTGACTGGGGCTACACCTTC.

There are a few counts of this clonotype. The V and J genes are TRBV27 and TRBJ2-1; 15 bases align to TRBD2. After removal of 3 bases from V and 0 bases from J, the junction contained 6 bases not matched to a gene. The CDR3 runs 19 residues. Germline lookup yields CDR1 MNHEY and CDR2 SMNVEV (reference sequence). The CDR3 coding sequence is TGTGCCAGCAGTTTGGTAGGACTAGCGGGAGGGTCCTCCTACAATGAGCAGTTCTTC. This translates into CASSLVGLAGGSSYNEQFF.

The chain has TRBV20-1 and TRBJ2-5; possible D gene TRBD2, 6 bases. The length of the CDR3 is 18 residues. CDR1 is DFQATT, CDR2 SNEGSKA, per germline (reference sequence). V was trimmed by 0 bases and J by 3 bases, leaving 23 bases between them. The CDR3 nucleotides read TGCAGTGCTAGAGATAATGATGGCGGGAAAGCCACCGAAGAGACCCAGTACTTC. Amino acids: CSARDNDGGKATEETQYF.

This clonotype has ten or more counts. The chain recombines TRBV6-2 or TRBV6-3 with TRBJ2-1; D is uncertain. Germline V CDR1 and CDR2: MNHEY, SVGEGT. The V end was cut by 2 bases, the J end by 5 bases, with 10 bases between. This CDR3 contains 14 residues. The CDR3 loop is CASSYAGSNNEQFF. CDR3 bases: TGTGCCAGCAGTTACGCTGGATCAAACAATGAGCAGTTCTTC.

This clonotype was recorded many times. The chain joins TRBV7-9 to TRBJ2-1, with 9 bases that match TRBD1. J lost 3 bases, V lost 5 bases, and 8 bases had no gene match. Germline V lookup: CDR1 SEHNR, CDR2 FQNEAQ (reference sequence). The CDR3 runs 16 residues. The CDR3 sequence is CASSPTGTGLYNEQFF. CDR3 in DNA: TGTGCCAGCAGCCCTACCGGGACAGGGCTCTACAATGAGCAGTTCTTC.

This clonotype came up many times. The chain has TRBV7-2 and TRBJ1-1, with TRBD1 identical over 7 bases. CDR3 size: 17 residues. Germline CDR1 reads SGHTA; CDR2 reads FQGNSA. V gave up 2 bases and J gave up 5 bases; unmatched junction bases: 14. The CDR3 protein is CASSLIGQTGSGTEAFF. The CDR3 DNA follows: TGTGCCAGCAGCTTAATAGGGCAGACAGGGTCGGGTACTGAAGCTTTCTTT.

This clonotype was detected many times. J is TRBJ2-1 and V is TRBV4-3; 11 positions match TRBD2. The CDR3 is 16 amino acids. With V trimmed by 1 base and J by 6 bases, 5 bases remained unmatched. Germline loops: CDR1 LGHNA, CDR2 YSLEER. CDR3: CASSQGSGRAFNEQFF. In DNA, the CDR3 is TGCGCCAGCAGCCAAGGTAGCGGGAGGGCCTTCAATGAGCAGTTCTTC.

This clonotype was found a few times. The V and J genes are TRBV7-2 and TRBJ2-5; 8 bases fit TRBD2. This CDR3 has 16 residues. Trimming took 5 bases from V and 5 from J; bases not matched to a gene: 13. Germline V gives CDR1 SGHTA, CDR2 FQGNSA. CDR3 coding DNA: TGTGCCAGCAGCCGCGACCTGGGACTAGGGATTGAGACCCAGTACTTC. It codes for CASSRDLGLGIETQYF.

This clonotype was seen ten or more times. The V call is TRBV3-1, the J call TRBJ2-5, with D unresolved. The CDR3 totals 13 residues. V shed 5 bases and J shed 3 bases, with 10 bases lying between them. Germline CDR1 LGHDT, CDR2 YNNKEL (reference sequence). The CDR3 DNA reads as TGTGCCAGCAGCTTGGACGGAGAAGAGACCCAGTACTTC. It translates to CASSLDGEETQYF.

This clonotype was detected many times. The V call is TRBV24-1, the J call TRBJ2-1; D not certain. Trimming took off 5 bases at V and 10 bases at J, with 29 bases between the two ends. Looked up from germline, CDR1 is KGHDR and CDR2 is SFDVKD. The CDR3 is 18 residues long. The CDR3: CATSAPGPSPGLDEEQFF. In DNA form, the CDR3 reads TGTGCCACCAGTGCCCCTGGGCCCAGTCCGGGTCTTGATGAGGAGCAGTTCTTC.

This clonotype was seen at least ten times. This sequence joins TRBV15 and TRBJ2-1; D not certain. The germline CDR1 and CDR2 sequences are LNHNV and YYDKDF (reference sequence). The V end was cut by 5 bases, the J end by 9 bases, with 14 bases between. The CDR3 has 13 residues. This CDR3 reads CATSPLSGAEQFF. DNA for the CDR3: TGTGCCACCAGCCCTTTATCCGGAGCTGAGCAGTTCTTC. Full variable domain (missing parts from reference TRBV15 and TRBJ2-1): DAMVIQNPRYQVTQFGKPVTLSCSQTLNHNVMYWYQQKSSQAPKLLFHYYDKDFNNEADTPDNFQSRRPNTSFCFLDIRSPGLGDTAMYLCATSPLSGAEQFFGPGTRLTVL.

This clonotype was detected many times. CDR3 amino acids: CASDRWRDSNQPQHF. CDR3 in DNA: TGTGCTAGTGATAGGTGGAGGGATAGCAATCAGCCCCAGCATTTT. V and J are TRBV12-5 and TRBJ1-5; no reliable D call. The length of the CDR3 is 15 residues. V lost 7 bases and J 0 bases, leaving 13 bases between the germline ends. Per germline, CDR1 LGHNT and CDR2 FRNRAP.

There are many counts of this clonotype. The chain uses TRBV29-1 and TRBJ2-1, with D perhaps given as TRBD1 or TRBD2 (6 bases each). V lost 2 bases, J lost 8 bases, and 10 bases lay in between. CDR3 length: 12 residues. Germline CDR1 and CDR2: SQVTM and ANQGSEA. The CDR3 reads CSVEPGGDEQFF. Written as DNA, the CDR3 is TGCAGCGTTGAACCCGGGGGCGATGAGCAGTTCTTC.

Comment on this clonotype: This may come from a read error, since a much larger clone is one base off. The chain carries TRBV12-3 or TRBV12-4 and TRBJ2-7; D possibly corresponds to TRBD2 (5 bases). The germline V and J ends were trimmed by 3 bases and 5 bases, with 17 bases remaining between them. CDR3 length: 15 residues. The CDR3 is CASSFMSGMGHEQYF. As DNA, the CDR3 is TGTGCCAGCAGTTTTATGTCGGGGATGGGCCACGAGCAGTACTTC.

This clonotype was counted many times. The V call is TRBV7-2, the J call TRBJ1-5, with D uncertain. Germline CDR1 and CDR2: SGHTA and FQGNSA. This CDR3 is built from 15 residues. The germline V and J ends were trimmed by 3 bases and 0 bases, with 9 bases remaining between them. The CDR3 region has the DNA TGTGCCAGCAGCTTTGGCAGGTCTAGCAATCAGCCCCAGCATTTT. It translates to CASSFGRSSNQPQHF.

This clonotype was counted at least ten times. The chain joins TRBV25-1 to TRBJ2-7; 8 bases are a match to TRBD1. The CDR3 length is 15 residues. V gave up 3 bases and J gave up 1 base; unmatched junction bases: 5. Germline assignment: CDR1 MGHDK and CDR2 SYGVNS. CDR3 nucleotides: TGTGCCAGCAGTGATCGGACAGGGAGGTCCTACGAGCAGTACTTC. It is translated as CASSDRTGRSYEQYF.

This clonotype was seen ten or more times. The V call is TRBV14, the J call TRBJ2-1, with unresolved D. Germline-derived CDR1 and CDR2 are SGHDN and FVKESK. This CDR3 spans 14 amino acids. Between the trimmed V and J ends, which lost 4 bases and 6 bases, there was a span of 13 bases. CDR3 bases: TGTGCCAGCAGCCTCTTCAGGAAAGCCAATGAGCAGTTCTTC. Encoded protein: CASSLFRKANEQFF.

This clonotype was counted at least ten times. The genes are TRBV12-3 or TRBV12-4 and TRBJ2-3; TRBD2 matches at 8 bases. J lost 3 bases, V lost 4 bases, and 3 bases had no gene match. The CDR3 extends over 14 amino acids. The DNA for the CDR3 is TGTGCCAGCAGTTCGAGCGGGGGTACAGATACGCAGTATTTT. Translation: CASSSSGGTDTQYF.

The chain recombines TRBV15 with TRBJ1-1; D is undetermined. Deletions cut 3 bases from V and 5 bases from J, with 13 bases between. This CDR3 has 14 amino acids. Germline lookup yields CDR1 LNHNV and CDR2 YYDKDF (reference sequence). Here the CDR3 reads CATSRPVGSTEAFF. The CDR3 nucleotides are TGTGCCACCAGCAGGCCGGTGGGGTCGACTGAAGCTTTCTTT.

This clonotype was counted at least ten times. This CDR3 is CASSWDGNYGYTF. The CDR3 DNA sequence: TGTGCCAGCAGCTGGGACGGCAACTATGGCTACACCTTC. This chain joins TRBV28 and TRBJ1-2; weak D call: TRBD1 (5 bases). Germline loops: CDR1 MDHEN, CDR2 SYDVKM. The CDR3 length is 13 residues. Trimming left V 6 bases short and J 2 bases short, with 10 bases between.

This clonotype has only a few counts. This chain's CDR3 is CASRPRTGGAGKLFF. DNA of the CDR3: TGCGCCAGCCGACCAAGGACAGGGGGCGCGGGAAAACTGTTTTTT. The rearrangement links TRBV4-3 to TRBJ1-4; 11 nucleotides align to TRBD1. Per germline, CDR1 LGHNA and CDR2 YSLEER. CDR3 length equals 15 residues. V lost 8 bases and J lost 10; bases outside the gene matches: 12.

This chain links TRBV6-1 with TRBJ2-1; TRBD2 might be the D (5 bases). Germline CDR1 is MNHNS and CDR2 is SASEGT. With 5 bases removed from V and 8 bases from J, the gap between germline ends came to 19 bases. The CDR3 length is 15 residues. The CDR3 sequence: CASSLGVVDVDEQFF. CDR3 nucleotide sequence: TGTGCCAGCAGTCTCGGGGTGGTGGACGTCGATGAGCAGTTCTTC.